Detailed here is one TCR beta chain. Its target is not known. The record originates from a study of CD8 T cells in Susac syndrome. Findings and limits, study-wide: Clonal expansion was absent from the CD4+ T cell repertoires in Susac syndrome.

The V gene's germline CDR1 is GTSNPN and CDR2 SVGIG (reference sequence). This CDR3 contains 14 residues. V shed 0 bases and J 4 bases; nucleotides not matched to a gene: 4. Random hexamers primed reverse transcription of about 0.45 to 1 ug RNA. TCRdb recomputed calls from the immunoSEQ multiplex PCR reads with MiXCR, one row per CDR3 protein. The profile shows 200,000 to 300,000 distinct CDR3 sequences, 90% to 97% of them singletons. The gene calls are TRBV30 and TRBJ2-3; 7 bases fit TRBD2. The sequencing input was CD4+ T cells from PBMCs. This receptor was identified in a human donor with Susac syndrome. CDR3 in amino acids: CAWSVSSGADTQYF. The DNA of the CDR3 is TGTGCCTGGAGTGTGTCTAGCGGCGCAGATACGCAGTATTTT.